Listed below are T cell receptor beta chains from one sample, sequenced in a study of CD8 T cells in ankylosing spondylitis. TCRdb passed the 5' RACE reads through MiXCR, listing each CDR3 protein once. The sample lists 200,000 to 250,000 distinct CDR3 sequences, approximately 16% occurring once. The source material was blood, either unsorted or a sorted T cell fraction (not recorded which). The source of these receptors is a male donor with ankylosing spondylitis. CDR3s include the opening cysteine and the closing phenylalanine or tryptophan. A D gene is named only where the DNA matches it firmly. For some rows the clone size is stated as once, few or many, or as a class when expanded; others skip it.

clone_size j_call v_call d_call cdr3_aa cdr3_nt
. TRBJ2-5 TRBV7-9 . CASSLALETQYF TGTGCCAGCAGCCTGGCTTTGGAGACCCAGTACTTC
. TRBJ2-1 TRBV20-1 . CSARSSEPYNEQFF TGCAGTGCTAGGTCAAGCGAACCCTACAATGAGCAGTTCTTC
few TRBJ2-1 TRBV7-8 . CASSTMDGYNEQFF TGTGCCAGCAGCACCATGGACGGATACAATGAGCAGTTCTTC
few TRBJ1-1 TRBV28 . CASNTHRRASWAFF TGTGCCAGCAACACCCACAGGCGGGCCTCCTGGGCTTTCTTT
few TRBJ2-1 TRBV29-1 . CSVTSQYEQFF TGCAGCGTCACTAGCCAATATGAGCAGTTCTTC
few TRBJ2-3 TRBV7-9 . CASSPWPGEDSADTQYF TGTGCCAGCAGCCCTTGGCCAGGTGAAGATAGTGCAGATACGCAGTATTTT
few TRBJ2-1 TRBV6-1 TRBD2 CASSEGLAGAYLGYNEQFF TGTGCCAGCAGTGAAGGGCTAGCGGGGGCATATCTCGGGTACAATGAGCAGTTCTTC
. TRBJ2-3 TRBV12-3/TRBV12-4 TRBD2 CASRDRTSGGHPSTDTQYF TGTGCCAGCAGGGACAGGACTAGCGGGGGACATCCTAGCACAGATACGCAGTATTTT
. TRBJ2-1 TRBV7-2 TRBD2 CASSPSGTSVRNEQFF TGTGCCAGCAGCCCCTCCGGGACTAGCGTAAGAAATGAGCAGTTCTTC
many TRBJ1-1 TRBV4-1 . CASSPPGTGDTEAFF TGCGCCAGCAGCCCGCCGGGCACCGGGGACACTGAAGCTTTCTTT
many TRBJ2-7 TRBV12-3/TRBV12-4 . CASSLLSYEQYF TGTGCCAGCAGTTTACTCTCCTACGAGCAGTACTTC
. TRBJ1-1 TRBV7-8 . CASSLVPQSDTEAFF TGTGCCAGCAGCTTAGTCCCCCAGTCAGACACTGAAGCTTTCTTT
. TRBJ2-6 TRBV9 . CASSFRTTGANVLTF TGTGCCAGCAGCTTCCGGACTACTGGGGCCAACGTCCTGACTTTC
many TRBJ2-6 TRBV12-3/TRBV12-4 . CASSLRIAGANVLTF TGTGCCAGCAGTTTACGGATAGCTGGGGCCAACGTCCTGACTTTC
many TRBJ2-1 TRBV12-3/TRBV12-4 TRBD2 CASSFVLAGYNEQFF TGTGCCAGCAGTTTTGTACTAGCGGGTTACAATGAGCAGTTCTTC
. TRBJ2-3 TRBV19 . CASSFGHLTDTQYF TGTGCCAGTAGTTTCGGACACCTCACAGATACGCAGTATTTT
. TRBJ2-3 TRBV5-1 . CASSLGQGHSTDTQYF TGCGCCAGCAGTCTAGGTCAGGGGCATAGCACAGATACGCAGTATTTT
. TRBJ2-1 TRBV23-1 TRBD2 CASSISGHNEQFF TGCGCCAGCAGTATTAGCGGGCACAATGAGCAGTTCTTC
few TRBJ2-2 TRBV6-1 TRBD2 CASSAAGDITGELFF TGTGCCAGCAGCGCAGCGGGAGATATTACCGGGGAGCTGTTTTTT
many TRBJ2-1 TRBV12-3/TRBV12-4 TRBD1 CASSTGGSYNEQFF TGTGCCAGCTCAACAGGGGGGTCGTACAATGAGCAGTTCTTC
few TRBJ2-3 TRBV4-1 . CASSQDPPGTDTQYF TGCGCCAGCAGCCAAGATCCGCCGGGAACAGATACGCAGTATTTT
few TRBJ2-7 TRBV27 TRBD1 CASSPRDSVHEQYF TGTGCCAGCAGTCCCCGGGACAGCGTTCACGAGCAGTACTTC
few TRBJ2-1 TRBV7-6 . CASSLGGQQFF TGTGCCAGCAGCTTAGGGGGTCAGCAGTTCTTC
. TRBJ2-2 TRBV12-3/TRBV12-4 . CASSLPGELFF TGTGCCAGCAGTTTACCCGGGGAGCTGTTTTTT
. TRBJ2-7 TRBV7-2 . CASSLGAGPLQYF TGTGCCAGCAGCTTAGGTGCAGGGCCTCTGCAGTACTTC
few TRBJ2-1 TRBV30 . CAWSVGPGFQFF TGTGCCTGGAGTGTCGGGCCGGGGTTCCAGTTCTTC
few TRBJ2-7 TRBV3-1 . CASSQEPGVAAAYEQYF TGTGCCAGCAGCCAAGAACCCGGGGTAGCGGCGGCCTACGAGCAGTACTTC
. TRBJ2-2 TRBV5-6 . CASSLPGAGELFF TGTGCCAGCAGCTTGCCAGGGGCCGGGGAGCTGTTTTTT
few TRBJ2-7 TRBV4-1 . CASSQDSSERYAYEQYF TGCGCCAGCAGCCAAGATTCGTCGGAGCGTTATGCTTACGAGCAGTACTTC
. TRBJ2-7 TRBV27 TRBD2 CASSSRAGGYPYEQYF TGTGCCAGCAGTTCCCGAGCGGGGGGTTATCCCTACGAGCAGTACTTC
. TRBJ1-6 TRBV2 . CASSETPQDNSPLHF TGTGCCAGCAGTGAAACTCCCCAGGATAATTCACCCCTCCACTTT
. TRBJ1-5 TRBV27 . CASSLSPGLQPQHF TGTGCCAGCAGTCTATCCCCGGGGTTACAGCCCCAGCATTTT
. TRBJ2-5 TRBV7-9 . CASSLLGEETQYF TGTGCCAGCAGCTTACTGGGGGAAGAGACCCAGTACTTC
. TRBJ2-5 TRBV5-5 . CASSPWTGRDQETQYF TGTGCCAGCAGCCCCTGGACAGGGAGGGACCAAGAGACCCAGTACTTC
few TRBJ2-1 TRBV15 TRBD2 CATSRISGAYNEQFF TGTGCCACCAGCAGGATTAGCGGGGCCTACAATGAGCAGTTCTTC
once TRBJ2-5 TRBV14 . CASSQKGGAGRETQYF TGTGCCAGCAGCCAGAAGGGGGGAGCAGGGAGAGAGACCCAGTACTTC
. TRBJ2-1 TRBV29-1 . CSVMRPELYNEQFF TGCAGCGTTATGAGGCCAGAGCTTTACAATGAGCAGTTCTTC
. TRBJ1-1 TRBV4-1 . CASSLVRLDTEAFF TGCGCCAGCAGCCTTGTCCGGTTGGACACTGAAGCTTTCTTT